This passage covers 12 T cell receptor beta chains from one sample sequenced in a study of T cells in Graves' hyperthyroidism and ophthalmopathy. What was amplified from RNA transcripts were TCR beta CDR3 regions. In the first-round RT-PCR of the TCR CDR3, the HTBI primer set was used. MiXCR was run by TCRdb on the multiplex PCR reads, yielding one entry per CDR3 protein. Among around 760,000 distinct CDR3 sequences listed, 30% to 40% were seen once. The sample was blood. These receptors originate from a woman between 40 and 55 years old with Graves' hyperthyroidism.

This clonotype was recorded at least ten times. The chain has TRBV7-9 and TRBJ1-3, with D uncertain. Germline CDR1 and CDR2: SEHNR and FQNEAQ (reference sequence). The CDR3 consists of 16 residues. The V and J ends lost 0 bases and 2 bases respectively, with 11 bases between them. DNA of the CDR3: TGTGCCAGCAGCTTAGCGCAGGCCGACCCTGGAAACACCATATATTTT. Its translation is CASSLAQADPGNTIYF.

As regards this clonotype: One end of the junction does not line up with germline, which may come from a read error. This sequence joins TRBV29-1 and TRBJ1-4; D not certain. Per the germline V gene, CDR1 is SQVTM and CDR2 is ANQGSEA. The CDR3 extends over 13 amino acids. The CDR3 bases are TGCAGCATTGAATCGGGTACTAATGAAAAACTGTTTTTT. This codes for CSIESGTNEKLFF. The full variable domain, its missing parts supplied by reference TRBV29-1 and TRBJ1-4, is SAVISQKPSRDICQRGTSLTIQCQVDSQVTMMFWYRQQPGQSLTLIATANQGSEATYESGFVIDKFPISRPNLTFSTLTVSNMSPEDSSIYLCSIESGTNEKLFFGSGTQLSVL.

In regard to this clonotype: The junction departs from the called germline gene at one end, perhaps through a read error. The V gene is TRBV11-2, the J gene TRBJ2-7; 9 bases are shared with TRBD1. This CDR3 is built from 15 residues. Looked up from germline, CDR1 is SGHAT and CDR2 is FQNNGV. The CDR3: CASSLEGTGYYEQYF. CDR3 in DNA: TGTGCCAGCAGCCTAGAGGGGACAGGGTACTACGAGCAGTACTTC.

This clonotype was found many times. The rearrangement uses TRBV7-3 and TRBJ2-7; tentatively, D is TRBD1 or TRBD2 (6 bases each). This CDR3 is 13 amino acids long. Germline V gene sequence: CDR1 SGHTA, CDR2 FQGTGA. V lost 6 bases, J lost 4 bases, and 13 bases lay in between. This CDR3 reads CASSSRGGYEQYF. The CDR3 DNA follows: TGTGCCAGCAGTTCCCGAGGGGGGTACGAGCAGTACTTC.

This chain links TRBV28 with TRBJ1-1; D not certain. This CDR3 comprises 14 residues. V gave up 5 bases and J gave up 6 bases, with 16 bases separating them. CDR1 is MDHEN, CDR2 SYDVKM, per germline. In DNA, the CDR3 is TGTGCCAGCAGTGTCTCGACGCAATTCGCTGAAGCTTTCTTT. It specifies CASSVSTQFAEAFF.

This clonotype has just a few counts. The rearrangement uses TRBV12-3 or TRBV12-4 and TRBJ1-2; 10 nucleotides align to TRBD1. V shed 6 bases, J shed 3 bases, and the junction held 16 bases outside the gene matches. This CDR3 is 18 amino acids long. CDR3 in amino acids: CASSSLPGQGTGDYGYTF. The CDR3 DNA is TGTGCCAGCAGCAGTCTACCGGGACAGGGGACCGGGGACTATGGCTACACCTTC.

This chain connects TRBV7-9 to TRBJ1-4; TRBD1 might be the D (5 bases). Trimming removed 3 bases at V and 7 bases at J, with 12 bases between. Germline V gives CDR1 SEHNR, CDR2 FQNEAQ (reference sequence). The CDR3 runs to 14 residues. The CDR3 protein is CASSFRGAGEKLFF. The CDR3 nucleotides are TGTGCCAGCAGCTTCCGGGGCGCGGGTGAAAAACTGTTTTTT.

This clonotype showed up many times. The rearrangement links TRBV12-3 or TRBV12-4 to TRBJ1-1; D not certain. V lost 4 bases and J lost 1, with 16 bases in between. The CDR3 is 16 amino acids. For the CDR3, the DNA is TGTGCCAGCAGTTCCACTAAACTTGCCCAGAACACTGAAGCTTTCTTT. Translating it yields CASSSTKLAQNTEAFF.

For this clonotype: Its ends do not fully match the called genes, so a read error is possible. V is TRBV12-3 or TRBV12-4 and J is TRBJ1-3; maybe TRBD1 (5 bases). The CDR3 loop spans 15 amino acids. The CDR3 loop is CASSLPRDSGKTIYF. Here the CDR3 DNA reads TGTGCCAGCAGTTTACCGCGGGACTCTGGAAAAACCATATATTTT.

At least ten counts were recorded for this clonotype. The chain employs TRBV7-2 and TRBJ2-3; D gene ambiguous. Trimming removed 3 bases from V and 5 bases from J, with 12 bases in between. Germline CDR1 SGHTA, CDR2 FQGNSA. The CDR3 has 14 residues. In nucleotides, the CDR3 is TGTGCCAGCAGCTTGGGTGGGGTTAAAGATACGCAGTATTTT. Residues: CASSLGGVKDTQYF.

This chain connects TRBV27 to TRBJ1-2, with a weak D call TRBD1 (5 bases). The germline gives CDR1 MNHEY, CDR2 SMNVEV (reference sequence). The CDR3 has 15 amino acids. Trimming left V 3 bases short and J 5 bases short, with 16 bases between. CDR3 sequence (DNA): TGTGCCAGCAGTTTTTCCCCCTCGACAGAATATGGCTACACCTTC. Its translation is CASSFSPSTEYGYTF.

This clonotype was counted between two and nine times. The rearrangement joins TRBV7-2 to TRBJ2-5, with TRBD2 matching over 7 bases. The assigned J gene may be wrong: the sequence end matches TRBJ2-1 better. CDR1 and CDR2 (germline): SGHTA, FQGNSA. The CDR3 has 15 amino acids. CDR3 amino acids: CASSSQTSRGEEQFF. CDR3 nucleotide sequence: TGTGCCAGCAGCTCCCAGACTAGCCGGGGTGAAGAGCAGTTCTTC.